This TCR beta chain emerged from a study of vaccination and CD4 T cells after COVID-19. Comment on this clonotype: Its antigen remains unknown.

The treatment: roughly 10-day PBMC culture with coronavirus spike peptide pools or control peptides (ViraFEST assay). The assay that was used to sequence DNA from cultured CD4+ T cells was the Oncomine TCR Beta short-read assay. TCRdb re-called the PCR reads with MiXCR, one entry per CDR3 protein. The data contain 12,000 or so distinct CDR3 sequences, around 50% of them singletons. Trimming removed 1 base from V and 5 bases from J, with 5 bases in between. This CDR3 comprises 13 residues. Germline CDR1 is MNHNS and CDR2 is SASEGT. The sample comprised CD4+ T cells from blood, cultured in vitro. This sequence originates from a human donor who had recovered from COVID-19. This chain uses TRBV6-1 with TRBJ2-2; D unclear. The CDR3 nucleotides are TGTGCCAGCAGTGAAGTAGGAACCGGGGAGCTGTTTTTT. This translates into CASSEVGTGELFF.